Below, 5 T cell receptor beta chains from the same sample are listed, as sequenced in a study of glioma-infiltrating T cells (dated by TCRdb to 2015 to 2016). Sequenced using an Illumina MiSeq. TCR alpha and beta CDR3 regions were amplified with the iRepertoire nested amplicon-rescue multiplex PCR (arm-PCR) platform from RNA. TCRdb itself trimmed the public reads at Q25 with fastp, ran MiXCR and retained productive beta chains. Entries that share a CDR3 protein sequence are merged under the most common genes and DNA. The sample has 150,000 to 200,000 distinct CDR3 sequences on record, over 40% of them singletons. About 5.2% of the sample comes from the top ten. The sequenced material came from glioma tissue, nonneoplastic brain tissue, or PBMCs (not recorded which). These receptors all stem from a human donor with low-grade glioma or glioblastoma, undergoing nonglioma brain surgery, or in good health (not recorded which).

The gene calls are TRBV7-2 and TRBJ1-6; D uncertain. CDR1 and CDR2 from the germline V gene are SGHTA and FQGNSA. The V end lost 2 bases, the J end lost 7 bases, and 12 bases lay between the germline ends. The CDR3 spans 15 residues. DNA of the CDR3: TGTGCCAGCAGCTTATCGGCCACGGAGAATTCACCCCTCCACTTT. Residues: CASSLSATENSPLHF.

This clonotype was seen ten or more times. The CDR3 spells CASSLAGWGNEQFF. The CDR3 nucleotides are TGTGCCAGCAGCTTAGCAGGGTGGGGCAATGAGCAGTTCTTC. V usage is TRBV7-9 and J usage is TRBJ2-1; D not certain. This CDR3 contains 14 residues. Germline V CDR1 and CDR2: SEHNR, FQNEAQ (reference sequence). V was shortened by 0 bases and J by 6 bases, with 9 bases between the two germline ends.

This clonotype came up many times. This rearrangement joins TRBV28 to TRBJ2-1; D unclear. Germline V gene data show CDR1 as MDHEN and CDR2 as SYDVKM. V lost 9 bases to trimming and J lost 4 bases, with 4 bases between them. This CDR3 has 10 amino acids. For the CDR3, the DNA is TGTGCCAGTGGTTACAATGAGCAGTTCTTC. Its protein is CASGYNEQFF.

This clonotype was observed at least ten times. The CDR3: CSARDPLYYEQYF. The CDR3 nucleotides read TGCAGTGCTAGAGATCCCCTCTACTACGAGCAGTACTTC. The chain has TRBV20-1 and TRBJ2-7; D unresolved. This CDR3 has 13 amino acids. From germline, CDR1 is DFQATT and CDR2 SNEGSKA (reference sequence). V gave up 0 bases and J gave up 3 bases, with 9 bases separating them.

V and J are TRBV9 and TRBJ2-1, with D possibly being TRBD2 (5 bases). Trimming removed 1 base from V and 5 bases from J, with 7 bases in between. Germline CDR1 SGDLS, CDR2 YYNGEE. The CDR3 spans 13 residues. The CDR3 protein is CASSVRTDNEQFF. In DNA, the CDR3 is TGTGCCAGCAGCGTAAGGACTGACAATGAGCAGTTCTTC.